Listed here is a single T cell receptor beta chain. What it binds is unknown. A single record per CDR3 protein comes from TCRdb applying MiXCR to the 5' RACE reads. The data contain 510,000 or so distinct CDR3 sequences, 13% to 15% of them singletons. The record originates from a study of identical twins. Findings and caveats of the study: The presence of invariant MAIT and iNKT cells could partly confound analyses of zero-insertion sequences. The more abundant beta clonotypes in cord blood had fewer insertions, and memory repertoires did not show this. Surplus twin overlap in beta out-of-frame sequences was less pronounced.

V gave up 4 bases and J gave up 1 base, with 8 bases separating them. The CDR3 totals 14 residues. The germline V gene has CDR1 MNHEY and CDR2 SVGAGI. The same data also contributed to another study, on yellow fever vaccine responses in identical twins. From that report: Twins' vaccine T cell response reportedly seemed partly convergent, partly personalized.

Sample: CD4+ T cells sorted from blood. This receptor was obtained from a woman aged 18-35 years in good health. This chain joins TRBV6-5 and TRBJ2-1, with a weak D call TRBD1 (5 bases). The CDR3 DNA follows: TGTGCCAGCAGTTTGGACACTTCCTACAATGAGCAGTTCTTC. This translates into CASSLDTSYNEQFF.